This TCR beta chain was captured by sequencing in a study of graft-versus-host responses after intestinal transplantation (dated by TCRdb to about 2021). Study-wide context: The transplants that recipients received were multivisceral, liver-intestinal, or isolated intestinal. Every recipient was given anti-thymocyte globulin induction, followed by around three years of maintenance tacrolimus and steroids. After intestinal transplantation, graft-versus-host and host-versus-graft alloreactive T cell clones were followed in the graft, circulation and bone marrow using bulk TCR-beta CDR3 sequencing. To identify alloreactive clones, pre-transplant mixed lymphocyte reaction products were sequenced and then compared with unstimulated pre-transplant donor and recipient T cells. Of the 20 to 25 intestinal transplant recipients enrolled in the cohort, one of whom was a retransplant, a few patients without pretransplant specimens were excluded. A peak of at least 4% donor T cells among recipient peripheral blood mononuclear cells was the definition used for donor T cell macrochimerism. Rather than being sequenced by the commercial service, samples from a few later patients were sequenced in-house on an Illumina MiSeq and processed with MiXCR.

Paper-wide results and their limitations: GvH clones were detected in recipient bone marrow, and some of these GvH clones were observed earlier in ileal mucosa or blood, consistent with an intestinal mucosal origin. In the allografts of patients with donor T cell macrochimerism, GvH to HvG T cell clonal ratios were high. The relatively low number and heterogeneity of intestinal transplant patients limited the conclusions. Early after transplant, peak levels of circulating GvH clones were associated with declines in HvG clones.

The time point label, as the study defines it: cells obtained before transplantation from donor or recipient. CD3+CD4+ and CD3+CD8+ populations were FACS-sorted from unstimulated pre-transplant donor and recipient cells taken from spleen or lymph nodes. Only one count was recorded for this clone. It has no known antigen specificity. Base qualities are not recorded, but no much larger clone differs from it by a single base. The library relied on the immunoSEQ multiplex PCR assay. For most patients, genomic DNA was isolated with the Qiagen DNeasy Blood and Tissue Kit and shipped frozen to Adaptive Biotechnologies for TCR sequencing. For most patients, genomic DNA was subjected to high-throughput TCR-beta CDR3 sequencing by Adaptive Biotechnologies. From the authors' description of their analysis: Adaptive's ImmunoSEQ software was the source of the TCR sequencing data for roughly 19 patients, while three other patients were processed with MiXCR and VDJtools. CD4 versus CD8 sorting errors were corrected by removing sequences found in both subsets at a frequency ratio below 5:1. CDR3 nucleotide sequences shared by donor and recipient were removed because the origin of these sequences could not be assigned. To count as alloreactive, a clone needed at least 2-fold expansion over unstimulated cells and a minimum CFSE-low frequency of 0.002% (template counts) or 0.001% (read counts). A clone was considered mappable if detected in the sequenced pre-transplant spleen, lymph node, or MLR CFSE-low populations of the donor or recipient. Cumulative frequency of alloreactive clones was calculated as a percentage of all sequences weighted by copy number. Here the immuneACCESS table is served through TCRdb, limited to in-frame sequences with V and J called. Missing clones are a known gap in these copies; in checked studies unresolved V genes cover under half, and the rest lacks a known reason. V, J and clone size were drawn from that table, and D and trimming were deduced from the DNA. A total of about 88,000 clones appear in this sample, approximately 90% of them only once. The ten largest clones take up 0.3% to 0.35% of the sample.

The CDR3 runs 13 residues from the cysteine to the phenylalanine. Only the CDR3 DNA is retained, 39 bases long and in frame from the first base. CDR1 is given as LNHDA and CDR2 as SQIVND, both from the germline V gene (reference sequence). V and J are trimmed by 5 bases and 9 bases, and the gene matches miss 8 bases of the junction. This clonotype originated in a human donor who was the organ donor for an intestinal transplant. The V and J genes are TRBV19 and TRBJ2-7, and 9 junction bases match TRBD1. Here the sequenced sample was unstimulated CD4+ T cells sorted from spleen or lymph node cells, taken before transplant. CDR3 protein: CASSVDRGKGQYF. The sequenced DNA is TGTGCCAGTAGTGTTGACAGGGGGAAGGGGCAGTACTTC. Where the CDR3 stops, the reference TRBV19 and TRBJ2-7 genes take over; the full variable domain is DGGITQSPKYLFRKEGQNVTLSCEQNLNHDAMYWYRQDPGQGLRLIYYSQIVNDFQKGDIAEGYSVSREKKESFPLTVTSAQKNPTAFYLCASSVDRGKGQYFGPGTRLTVT.